This T cell receptor (beta chain) derives from a study of shared clonotypes between healthy human individuals. Study-level background: Per donor, three plates held CD4 naive cells, three held CD4 memory, two held CD8 naive and one held CD8 memory. Regarding the study as a whole: Sorted-subset samples were not fully sequenced, rarefaction indicated. A reduction in generation probabilities was seen for non-shared clonotypes relative to those shared by all four donors.

In the naive CD8 group, cells lacked CD45RO and were positively selected for CCR7, so terminally differentiated effector memory CD45RA+ cells were left out. All donors qualified as healthy HIV-negative adults and had experienced no recent acute infections or vaccinations. The germline gives CDR1 SGHVS, CDR2 FNYEAQ. The CDR3 has 17 amino acids. The V gene lost 3 bases and the J gene lost 0 bases, with 12 bases spanning the gap. With respect to this clone: What it binds is not known.

The assay was immunoSEQ multiplex PCR, and TCRdb's table has in-frame clones only and misses some. Seen here are roughly 2.1 million clones, roughly 91% observed once, and the top ten hold 1.7%. This chain joins TRBV7-6 and TRBJ2-6; maybe TRBD1 (6 bases). This clonotype was obtained from a man younger than 35 in good health. Some clones in this sample may be carry-over from other donors' samples. The sample was naive CD8+ T cells from PBMCs. CDR3 DNA sequence: TGTGCCAGCAGCTTGGACAGACTCCACTCTGGGGCCAACGTCCTGACTTTC. It specifies CASSLDRLHSGANVLTF. Complete variable domain (other parts from reference TRBV7-6 and TRBJ2-6): GAGVSQSPRYKVTKRGQDVALRCDPISGHVSLYWYRQALGQGPEFLTYFNYEAQQDKSGLPNDRFSAERPEGSISTLTIQRTEQRDSAMYRCASSLDRLHSGANVLTFGAGSRLTVL.